This T cell receptor (beta chain) derives from a study of long-term antiretroviral therapy in people with HIV. This clone has just a few counts. The run of the v3.0 immunoSEQ assay was at survey level. The protocol was immunoSEQ multiplex PCR, while the TCRdb copy is restricted to in-frame clones and leaves out a portion. The repertoire holds 10,000 to 15,000 clones, with 60% to 80% as singletons. Per the germline V gene, CDR1 is SGHDT and CDR2 is YYEEEE. The CDR3 spans 16 residues. Trimming removed 3 bases from V and 3 bases from J; junction bases left unmatched: 6. The specimen was unsorted PBMCs, collected 0.5 years before starting antiretroviral therapy. The sequence came from a woman between 35 and 50 years old with HIV. The chain links TRBV5-6 to TRBJ2-2; 9 positions match TRBD2. The CDR3 region is CASSSGTSSYTGELFF. The DNA for the CDR3 is TGTGCCAGCAGCTCCGGGACTAGCTCTTACACCGGGGAGCTGTTTTTT.